A selection of T cell receptor beta chains follows, all from one sample in a study of regulatory T cells in long-lasting Graves disease. TCRdb passed the multiplex PCR reads through MiXCR, listing each CDR3 protein once. Counted here are over 450,000 distinct CDR3 sequences, around 13% occurring once; the ten biggest clones make up roughly 9.3%. These sequences were also reported in another study, on T cells in Graves' hyperthyroidism and ophthalmopathy.

The material was peripheral blood mononuclear cells (PBMCs), obtained at new diagnosis, from a patient treated with antithyroid drugs. All receptors come from a woman aged 30 to 39 with Graves disease. CDR3s include the opening cysteine and the closing phenylalanine or tryptophan. The D gene is left open where the match is weak. Rows give clone size only sometimes, using once, few, many, or a class for an expanded clone.

abundance,d_gene,j_gene,v_gene,CDR3aa,CDR3nt
many,.,TRBJ2-2,TRBV19,CASIDGAAVSSGELFF,TGTGCCAGTATCGACGGGGCAGCCGTTTCCTCCGGGGAGCTGTTTTTT
many,.,TRBJ2-1,TRBV6-2/TRBV6-3,CASSEGMGNEQFF,TGTGCCAGCAGTGAAGGCATGGGAAATGAGCAGTTCTTC
many,.,TRBJ1-2,TRBV2,CASSETGAFGRGPNYGYTF,TGTGCCAGCAGTGAAACGGGGGCGTTTGGGAGAGGCCCTAACTATGGCTACACCTTC
few,.,TRBJ2-7,TRBV6-1,CASKGSQVGEQYF,TGTGCCAGCAAAGGGTCCCAGGTGGGCGAGCAGTACTTC
.,.,TRBJ2-7,TRBV30,CAWGGYSYEQYF,TGTGCCTGGGGGGGGTACTCCTACGAGCAGTACTTC
many,.,TRBJ2-1,TRBV7-9,CASSLGTPFSYNEQFF,TGTGCCAGCAGCCTAGGGACACCCTTCTCCTACAATGAGCAGTTCTTC
.,.,TRBJ1-2,TRBV9,CASSPEGGYGYTF,TGTGCCAGCAGCCCTGAGGGAGGGTATGGCTACACCTTC
many,.,TRBJ1-1,TRBV7-6,CASSLGRGRENTEAFF,TGTGCCAGCAGCTTAGGTCGGGGGAGAGAGAACACTGAAGCTTTCTTT
few,.,TRBJ2-7,TRBV20-1,CSASRDGREQYF,TGCAGTGCTAGCCGGGACGGAAGGGAGCAGTACTTC
.,.,TRBJ1-1,TRBV7-9,CASSLVGAIGLAFF,TGTGCCAGCAGCTTAGTAGGGGCGATTGGCTTAGCTTTCTTT
few,.,TRBJ1-1,TRBV6-1,CASSPIRVNAFF,TGTGCCAGCAGTCCCATTCGCGTGAATGCTTTCTTT
few,TRBD2,TRBJ2-1,TRBV7-3,CASDRGSGNEQFF,TGTGCCAGCGACCGCGGGAGTGGCAATGAGCAGTTCTTC
many,.,TRBJ2-1,TRBV5-5,CASSLARTVNEQFF,TGTGCCAGCAGCTTGGCCCGGACAGTCAATGAGCAGTTCTTC
few,TRBD2,TRBJ2-7,TRBV10-3,CAISEPRGESYEQYF,TGTGCCATCAGTGAGCCCCGGGGGGAATCCTACGAGCAGTACTTC
many,.,TRBJ2-7,TRBV2,CASSDQGFGDEQYF,TGTGCCAGCAGTGATCAGGGGTTCGGGGACGAGCAGTACTTC
many,.,TRBJ2-3,TRBV7-9,CASSLAPGLGATDTQYF,TGTGCCAGCAGCTTAGCTCCGGGGTTAGGAGCAACAGATACGCAGTATTTT
.,TRBD1,TRBJ2-5,TRBV7-9,CASSLARDRGPETQYF,TGTGCCAGCAGCTTAGCGCGGGACAGGGGGCCGGAGACCCAGTACTTC
many,TRBD2,TRBJ2-1,TRBV6-1,CASSGGTTNEQFF,TGTGCCAGCAGTGGGGGGACTACCAATGAGCAGTTCTTC
.,TRBD2,TRBJ2-2,TRBV5-4,CASSPAGGSYTGELFF,TGTGCCAGCAGCCCAGCCGGGGGGTCATACACCGGGGAGCTGTTTTTT
.,.,TRBJ1-6,TRBV4-3,CASSQEWQYNSPLHF,TGCGCCAGCAGCCAAGAGTGGCAGTATAATTCACCCCTCCACTTT
many,TRBD2,TRBJ2-3,TRBV6-1,CASTDFASGYTDTQYF,TGTGCCAGCACGGACTTCGCTAGCGGGTACACAGATACGCAGTATTTT